The sequence of this TCR beta chain was determined in a study of blood T cell repertoires in COVID-19. Looking at the study overall: Acute and convalescent COVID-19 samples came from the United States, Italy and Spain. Nucleic acid was either cDNA or gDNA, and it came from T cells, B-cell-depleted T cells, or PBMCs.

Germline assignment: CDR1 MNHNS and CDR2 SASEGT. Unmatched junction bases numbered 2, after V lost 2 bases and J lost 2 bases. The CDR3 extends over 16 amino acids. Original processing notes: Scientists estimated how many nucleated cells there were by amplifying reference gene primers. Using immunoSEQ multiplex PCR, the repertoire was profiled, and TCRdb retains in-frame clones only, with some absent. V and J calls and clone size come straight from that table; D and trimming were deduced from the DNA. Of under 150,000 clones in the sample, about 91% were seen once. Sequencing input: peripheral blood. The chain has TRBV6-1 and TRBJ1-6; TRBD1 aligns across 8 bases. This TCR came from a human donor in a cohort sampled during active COVID-19. The chain's CDR3 is CASSETGGTYNSPLHF. As DNA, the CDR3 is TGTGCCAGCAGTGAAACAGGGGGGACCTATAATTCACCCCTCCACTTT.